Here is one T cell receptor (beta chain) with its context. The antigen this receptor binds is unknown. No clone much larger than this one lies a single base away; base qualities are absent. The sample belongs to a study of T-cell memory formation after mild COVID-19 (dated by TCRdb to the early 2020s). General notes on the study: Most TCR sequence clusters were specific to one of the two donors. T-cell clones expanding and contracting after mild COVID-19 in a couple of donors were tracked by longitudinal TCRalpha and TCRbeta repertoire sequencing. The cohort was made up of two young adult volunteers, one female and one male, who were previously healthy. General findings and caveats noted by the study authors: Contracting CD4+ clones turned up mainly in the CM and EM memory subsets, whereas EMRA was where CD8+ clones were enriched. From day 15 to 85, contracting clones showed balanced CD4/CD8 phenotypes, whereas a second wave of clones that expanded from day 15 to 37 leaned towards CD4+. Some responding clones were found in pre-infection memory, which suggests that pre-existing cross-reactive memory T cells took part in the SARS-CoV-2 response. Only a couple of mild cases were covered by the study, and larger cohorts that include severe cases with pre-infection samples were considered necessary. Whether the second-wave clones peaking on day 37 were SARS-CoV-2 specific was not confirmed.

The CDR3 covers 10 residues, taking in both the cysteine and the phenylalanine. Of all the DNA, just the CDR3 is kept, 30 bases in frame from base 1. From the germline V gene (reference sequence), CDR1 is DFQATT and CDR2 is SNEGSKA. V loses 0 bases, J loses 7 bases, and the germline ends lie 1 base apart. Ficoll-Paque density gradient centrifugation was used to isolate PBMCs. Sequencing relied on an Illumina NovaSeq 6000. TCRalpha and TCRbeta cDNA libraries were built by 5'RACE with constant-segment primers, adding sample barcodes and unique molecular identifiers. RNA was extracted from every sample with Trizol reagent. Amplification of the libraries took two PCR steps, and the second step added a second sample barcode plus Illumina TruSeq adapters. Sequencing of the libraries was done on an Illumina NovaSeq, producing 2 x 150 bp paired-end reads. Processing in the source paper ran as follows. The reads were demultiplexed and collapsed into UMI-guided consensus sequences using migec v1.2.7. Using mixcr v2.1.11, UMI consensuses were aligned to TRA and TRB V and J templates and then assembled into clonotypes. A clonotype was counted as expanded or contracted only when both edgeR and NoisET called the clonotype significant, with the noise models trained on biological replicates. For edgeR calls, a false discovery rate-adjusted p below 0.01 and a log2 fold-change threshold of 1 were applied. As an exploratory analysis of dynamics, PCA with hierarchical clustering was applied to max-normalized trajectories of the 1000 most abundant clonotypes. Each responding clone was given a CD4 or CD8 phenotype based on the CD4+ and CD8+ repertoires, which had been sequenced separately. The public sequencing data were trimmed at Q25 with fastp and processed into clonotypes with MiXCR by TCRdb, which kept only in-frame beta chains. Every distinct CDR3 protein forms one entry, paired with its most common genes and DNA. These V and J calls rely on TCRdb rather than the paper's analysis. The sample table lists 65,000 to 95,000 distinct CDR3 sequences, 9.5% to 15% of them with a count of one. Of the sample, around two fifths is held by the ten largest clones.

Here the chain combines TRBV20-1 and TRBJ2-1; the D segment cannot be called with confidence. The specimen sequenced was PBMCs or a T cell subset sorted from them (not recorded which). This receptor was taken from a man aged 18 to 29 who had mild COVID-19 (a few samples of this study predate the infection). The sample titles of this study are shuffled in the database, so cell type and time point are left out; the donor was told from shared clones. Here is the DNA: TGCAGTGCTAGAGAGAATGAGCAGTTCTTC. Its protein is CSARENEQFF.